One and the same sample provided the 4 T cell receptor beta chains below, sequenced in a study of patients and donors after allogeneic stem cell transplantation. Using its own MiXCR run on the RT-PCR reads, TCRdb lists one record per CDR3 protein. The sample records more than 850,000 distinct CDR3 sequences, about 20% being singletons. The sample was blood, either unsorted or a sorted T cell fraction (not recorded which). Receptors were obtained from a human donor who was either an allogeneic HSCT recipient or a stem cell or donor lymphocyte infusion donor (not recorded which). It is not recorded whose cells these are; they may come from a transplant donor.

The chain's CDR3 is CASSKETGGYGYTF. In DNA, the CDR3 is TGCGCCAGCAGCAAAGAGACAGGGGGCTATGGCTACACCTTC. The chain couples TRBV5-1 to TRBJ1-2; TRBD1 agrees at 9 bases. Germline V gene sequence: CDR1 SGHRS, CDR2 YFSETQ. Germline trimming cut 4 bases from V and 4 bases from J; bases unmatched to any gene: 5. The CDR3 is made up of 14 amino acids. Full variable domain (remainder filled in from reference TRBV5-1 and TRBJ1-2): KAGVTQTPRYLIKTRGQQVTLSCSPISGHRSVSWYQQTPGQGLQFLFEYFSETQRNKGNFPGRFSGRQFSNSRSEMNVSTLELGDSALYLCASSKETGGYGYTFGSGTRLTVV.

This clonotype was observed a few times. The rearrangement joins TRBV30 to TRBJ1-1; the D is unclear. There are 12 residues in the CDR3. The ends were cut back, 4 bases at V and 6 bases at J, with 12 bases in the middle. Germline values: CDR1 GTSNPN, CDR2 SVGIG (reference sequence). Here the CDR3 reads CAWTREKPEAFF. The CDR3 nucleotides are TGTGCCTGGACGAGGGAAAAGCCTGAAGCTTTCTTT.

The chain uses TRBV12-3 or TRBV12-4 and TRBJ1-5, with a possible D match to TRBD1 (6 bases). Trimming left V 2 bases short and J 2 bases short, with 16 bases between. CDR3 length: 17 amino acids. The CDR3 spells CASSLHLTGKGNQPQHF. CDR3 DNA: TGTGCCAGCAGTTTACACCTTACAGGGAAGGGCAATCAGCCCCAGCATTTT.

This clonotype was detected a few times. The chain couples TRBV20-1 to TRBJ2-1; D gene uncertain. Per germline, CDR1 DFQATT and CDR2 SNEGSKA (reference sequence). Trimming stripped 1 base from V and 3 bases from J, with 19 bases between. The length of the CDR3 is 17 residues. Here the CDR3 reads CSARGSDAGGYYNEQFF. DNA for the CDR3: TGCAGTGCTAGAGGTTCCGATGCAGGCGGCTACTACAATGAGCAGTTCTTC.